Listed here are 10 T cell receptor beta chains from one sample, sequenced in a study of graft-versus-host responses after intestinal transplantation. From the graft tissue, intraepithelial and lamina propria lymphocytes were released through processing. Repertoires were generated with immunoSEQ multiplex PCR, while TCRdb's copy carries only in-frame clones and drops some. The repertoire holds 15,000 to 20,000 clones, with about 80% as singletons. The material sequenced was ileum tissue, taken 17 days after transplant. The receptors here all came from a human patient who received an intestinal transplant, so some T cells may come from the graft donor.

This sequence joins TRBV11-2 and TRBJ1-5; weak D call: TRBD1 (6 bases). The CDR3 is made up of 17 amino acids. CDR1 SGHAT and CDR2 FQNNGV come from the germline V gene. Deletions cut 0 bases from V and 1 base from J, with 13 bases between. The CDR3 spells CASSLDGGQRSNQPQHF. DNA for the CDR3: TGTGCCAGCAGCTTAGATGGGGGACAAAGAAGCAATCAGCCCCAGCATTTT.

V gene TRBV11-2 combines with J gene TRBJ1-6; D gene unclear. CDR3 length: 15 residues. V shed 4 bases and J shed 9 bases, with 16 bases lying between them. Germline CDR1 reads SGHAT; CDR2 reads FQNNGV. The DNA of the CDR3 is TGTGCCAGCAGCTCCAGGCTTTTAACGGGTTCACCCCTCCACTTT. Amino acid sequence: CASSSRLLTGSPLHF.

The sample holds one count of this clone. The gene calls are TRBV5-4 and TRBJ1-1, with unresolved D. The CDR3 has 13 residues. The V gene's germline CDR1 is SGHNT and CDR2 YYREEE (reference sequence). The ends were cut back, 4 bases at V and 1 base at J, with 8 bases in the middle. The CDR3 nucleotides are TGTGCCAGCAGCGGGGTAGGGAACACTGAAGCTTTCTTT. It encodes CASSGVGNTEAFF.

The chain joins TRBV7-9 to TRBJ2-7, with TRBD1 identical over 8 bases. Unmatched junction bases numbered 9, after V lost 2 bases and J lost 0 bases. CDR1 and CDR2 (germline): SEHNR, FQNEAQ (reference sequence). The length of the CDR3 is 17 residues. CDR3 DNA sequence: TGTGCCAGCAGCTTATCCGACAGGGGATGGACCTCCTACGAGCAGTACTTC. Residues: CASSLSDRGWTSYEQYF.

The chain links TRBV11-2 to TRBJ2-7, with D uncertain. Germline loops: CDR1 SGHAT, CDR2 FQNNGV. The CDR3 sequence is 14 residues long. Trimming took off 1 base at V and 1 base at J, with 8 bases between the two ends. The CDR3 loop reads CASSLGVGSYEQYF. The CDR3 DNA reads as TGTGCCAGCAGCTTAGGAGTAGGTTCCTACGAGCAGTACTTC.

This chain connects TRBV7-8 to TRBJ1-1; D not resolved. This CDR3 is 15 amino acids long. Germline CDR1 and CDR2: SGHVS and FQNEAQ. Trimming cost V 2 bases and J 5 bases, with 15 bases left between them. CDR3 DNA: TGTGCCAGCAGCTTATATCCGGGTTTGGGTACTGAAGCTTTCTTT. Translated, it gives CASSLYPGLGTEAFF.

This sequence joins TRBV5-4 and TRBJ2-5, with 8 bases that match TRBD1. Trimming cost V 4 bases and J 2 bases; bases outside gene matches: 7. The CDR3 runs to 15 residues. The germline gives CDR1 SGHNT, CDR2 YYREEE (reference sequence). DNA of the CDR3: TGTGCCAGCAGCCGTGGGGACAGGCGGCAAGAGACCCAGTACTTC. It is translated as CASSRGDRRQETQYF.

The chain combines TRBV10-3 with TRBJ1-1; unclear D gene. With 2 bases removed from V and 1 base from J, the gap between germline ends came to 17 bases. The CDR3 has 17 amino acids. Germline V lookup: CDR1 ENHRY, CDR2 SYGVKD. CDR3 sequence (DNA): TGTGCCATCAGTGAGGTCCTGCGGACGGTAGAGAACACTGAAGCTTTCTTT. Protein sequence: CAISEVLRTVENTEAFF.

This chain uses TRBV28 with TRBJ2-7; D gene uncertain. CDR1 MDHEN and CDR2 SYDVKM come from the germline V gene. The ends were cut back, 3 bases at V and 0 bases at J, with 18 bases in the middle. This CDR3 contains 17 residues. The chain's CDR3 is CASSFTEPRFASYEQYF. The DNA for the CDR3 is TGTGCCAGCAGTTTTACAGAGCCAAGGTTCGCCTCCTACGAGCAGTACTTC.

This clone appeared once. This chain uses TRBV27 with TRBJ2-5, with 8 bases fitting TRBD2. V lost 5 bases to trimming and J lost 5 bases; unmatched junction nucleotides: 13. This CDR3 spans 16 amino acids. The germline CDR1 and CDR2 sequences are MNHEY and SMNVEV (reference sequence). The CDR3 bases are TGTGCCAGCAGTCCGAATGTCGGGGGGGCAATTGAGACCCAGTACTTC. This encodes CASSPNVGGAIETQYF.